These T cell receptor beta chains were read from a single sample in a study of response to subunit inactivated influenza vaccine. TCRdb re-derived calls from the RT-PCR reads in MiXCR, one entry per CDR3 protein. Of under 200,000 distinct CDR3 sequences detected, approximately 11% appear once; the ten largest clones hold around 12%. The sample was non-naive T cells sorted from PBMCs, taken more than 35 days after vaccination. The receptors were sampled from a man aged 50 to 60 who received an inactivated influenza vaccine. The CDR3 runs from the conserved cysteine through the conserved F or W. Each record gives: clone size, J gene, V gene, D gene, CDR3 protein, CDR3 DNA. D genes are given only for firm matches. The listing skips clone size in some rows; elsewhere it reads once, few, many or a size class.

abundance: -; j_gene: TRBJ2-3; v_gene: TRBV6-2/TRBV6-3; d_gene: -; CDR3aa: CASSYPTEGLTDTQYF; CDR3nt: TGTGCCAGCAGTTACCCTACCGAAGGACTCACAGATACGCAGTATTTT
abundance: many; j_gene: TRBJ2-1; v_gene: TRBV3-1; d_gene: -; CDR3aa: CASSPLGSFINEQFF; CDR3nt: TGTGCCAGCAGCCCTCTAGGTTCGTTCATCAATGAGCAGTTCTTC
abundance: many; j_gene: TRBJ1-5; v_gene: TRBV4-1; d_gene: -; CDR3aa: CASSPGHSNQPQHF; CDR3nt: TGCGCCAGCAGCCCCGGACACAGCAATCAGCCCCAGCATTTT
abundance: once; j_gene: TRBJ2-5; v_gene: TRBV6-1; d_gene: TRBD2; CDR3aa: CASSEGPSGGNQETQYF; CDR3nt: TGTGCCAGCAGTGAAGGGCCTAGCGGGGGCAACCAAGAGACCCAGTACTTC
abundance: -; j_gene: TRBJ2-1; v_gene: TRBV28; d_gene: -; CDR3aa: CASSKGGWLDEQFF; CDR3nt: TGTGCCAGCAGCAAGGGTGGCTGGCTGGATGAGCAGTTCTTC
abundance: -; j_gene: TRBJ2-1; v_gene: TRBV7-9; d_gene: TRBD2; CDR3aa: CASSPPGSGSYNEQFF; CDR3nt: TGTGCCAGCAGCCCCCCTGGCAGCGGGAGCTACAATGAGCAGTTCTTC
abundance: many; j_gene: TRBJ2-2; v_gene: TRBV7-3; d_gene: TRBD2; CDR3aa: CASSLGLAGTGELFF; CDR3nt: TGTGCCAGCAGCTTGGGACTAGCCGGCACCGGGGAGCTGTTTTTT
abundance: -; j_gene: TRBJ2-7; v_gene: TRBV6-1; d_gene: -; CDR3aa: CASSEGTLSWGYEQYF; CDR3nt: TGTGCCAGCAGTGAAGGGACGCTCTCGTGGGGCTACGAGCAGTACTTC
abundance: few; j_gene: TRBJ2-7; v_gene: TRBV6-2/TRBV6-3; d_gene: TRBD1; CDR3aa: CASSYRRDRGSTYEQYF; CDR3nt: TGTGCCAGCAGCTACAGACGGGACAGGGGATCAACCTACGAGCAGTACTTC
abundance: few; j_gene: TRBJ1-4; v_gene: TRBV4-1; d_gene: -; CDR3aa: CASSPPGQTNEKLFF; CDR3nt: TGCGCCAGCAGCCCACCGGGACAAACTAATGAAAAACTGTTTTTT
abundance: few; j_gene: TRBJ1-5; v_gene: TRBV7-8; d_gene: -; CDR3aa: CASSLLAGHTNQPQHF; CDR3nt: TGTGCCAGCAGCTTATTGGCGGGACATACTAATCAGCCCCAGCATTTT
abundance: -; j_gene: TRBJ1-1; v_gene: TRBV18; d_gene: TRBD1; CDR3aa: CASSSGTGGLMGTEAFF; CDR3nt: TGTGCCAGCTCGTCCGGGACAGGGGGCTTAATGGGCACTGAAGCTTTCTTT
abundance: -; j_gene: TRBJ2-6; v_gene: TRBV14; d_gene: -; CDR3aa: CASSPQLSGANVLTF; CDR3nt: TGTGCCAGCAGCCCGCAGCTCTCTGGGGCCAACGTCCTGACTTTC
abundance: few; j_gene: TRBJ1-2; v_gene: TRBV4-1; d_gene: -; CDR3aa: CASSQQQGTNYGYTF; CDR3nt: TGCGCCAGCAGCCAACAGCAGGGGACTAACTATGGCTACACCTTC
abundance: few; j_gene: TRBJ1-2; v_gene: TRBV2; d_gene: -; CDR3aa: CASTQREGYTF; CDR3nt: TGTGCCAGCACCCAACGGGAAGGCTACACCTTC
abundance: many; j_gene: TRBJ2-1; v_gene: TRBV7-2; d_gene: -; CDR3aa: CASSRGGRAEQFF; CDR3nt: TGTGCCAGCAGTCGAGGAGGGCGGGCGGAGCAGTTCTTC
abundance: few; j_gene: TRBJ1-1; v_gene: TRBV10-3; d_gene: -; CDR3aa: CAISKDNIGTEAFF; CDR3nt: TGTGCCATCAGCAAGGACAATATTGGCACTGAAGCTTTCTTT
abundance: -; j_gene: TRBJ2-3; v_gene: TRBV28; d_gene: TRBD2; CDR3aa: CASRSGLAGDTQYF; CDR3nt: TGTGCCAGCAGGTCGGGACTAGCGGGGGATACGCAGTATTTT
abundance: -; j_gene: TRBJ2-7; v_gene: TRBV27; d_gene: -; CDR3aa: CASSRRGRAGEYEQYF; CDR3nt: TGTGCCAGCAGTCGGCGGGGCAGGGCCGGGGAATACGAGCAGTACTTC
abundance: many; j_gene: TRBJ2-1; v_gene: TRBV5-1; d_gene: -; CDR3aa: CASSLGGENPPNEQFF; CDR3nt: TGCGCCAGCAGCTTGGGCGGGGAAAACCCCCCGAATGAGCAGTTCTTC
abundance: many; j_gene: TRBJ2-5; v_gene: TRBV7-2; d_gene: -; CDR3aa: CASSPGDGRGPQETQYF; CDR3nt: TGTGCCAGCAGCCCAGGTGATGGGCGGGGTCCTCAAGAGACCCAGTACTTC
abundance: few; j_gene: TRBJ1-2; v_gene: TRBV30; d_gene: -; CDR3aa: CAWSQGNYGYTF; CDR3nt: TGTGCCTGGAGCCAGGGGAACTATGGCTACACCTTC
abundance: few; j_gene: TRBJ1-2; v_gene: TRBV20-1; d_gene: -; CDR3aa: CSASDGVSGYTF; CDR3nt: TGCAGTGCAAGCGACGGTGTGAGTGGCTACACCTTC
abundance: -; j_gene: TRBJ2-1; v_gene: TRBV2; d_gene: TRBD2; CDR3aa: CASSEAGGFYNEQFF; CDR3nt: TGTGCCAGCAGTGAGGCGGGGGGATTCTACAATGAGCAGTTCTTC
abundance: few; j_gene: TRBJ1-1; v_gene: TRBV14; d_gene: -; CDR3aa: CASSQEISRGKAFF; CDR3nt: TGTGCCAGCAGCCAAGAAATCAGCCGGGGTAAAGCTTTCTTT
abundance: few; j_gene: TRBJ2-7; v_gene: TRBV5-1; d_gene: TRBD1; CDR3aa: CASSSQGYFDEQYF; CDR3nt: TGCGCCAGCAGCTCACAGGGGTACTTCGACGAGCAGTACTTC
abundance: few; j_gene: TRBJ1-4; v_gene: TRBV5-6; d_gene: TRBD1; CDR3aa: CASSRTRDSGEKLFF; CDR3nt: TGTGCCAGCAGCCGGACCCGGGACAGCGGTGAAAAACTGTTTTTT
abundance: -; j_gene: TRBJ1-5; v_gene: TRBV28; d_gene: -; CDR3aa: CASSSLTQGSNQPQHF; CDR3nt: TGTGCCAGCAGTTCTCTTACACAGGGTTCCAATCAGCCCCAGCATTTT
abundance: -; j_gene: TRBJ2-2; v_gene: TRBV12-3/TRBV12-4; d_gene: -; CDR3aa: CAGSQANAGELFF; CDR3nt: TGTGCCGGATCGCAGGCGAACGCCGGGGAGCTGTTTTTT
abundance: few; j_gene: TRBJ1-3; v_gene: TRBV10-3; d_gene: -; CDR3aa: CAISGGRFSISGNTIYF; CDR3nt: TGTGCCATCAGCGGGGGGCGGTTTAGCATTTCTGGAAACACCATATATTTT
abundance: many; j_gene: TRBJ2-2; v_gene: TRBV10-3; d_gene: TRBD1; CDR3aa: CAISESGMTGTNTGELFF; CDR3nt: TGTGCCATCAGTGAGTCTGGGATGACAGGGACGAACACCGGGGAGCTGTTTTTT
abundance: many; j_gene: TRBJ1-5; v_gene: TRBV20-1; d_gene: -; CDR3aa: CSARAQAGLSQPQHF; CDR3nt: TGCAGTGCTAGAGCCCAGGCGGGGTTAAGCCAGCCCCAGCATTTT